This T cell receptor beta chain was sequenced for a study of shared clonotypes between healthy human individuals. Study background: Researchers assigned three CD4 naive, three CD4 memory, two CD8 naive and one CD8 memory plate to each donor. Study observations and caveats: What limited the represented genetic and exposure-history diversity was the small number of donors.

Profiling relied on immunoSEQ multiplex PCR, and the TCRdb table lists in-frame clones only, not all of them. The table shows hundreds of thousands of clones, with approximately 79% occurring only once. A remark on this clone: Its antigen is unknown.

Germline V CDR1 and CDR2: SGHRS, YFSETQ. Trimming left V 4 bases short and J 5 bases short, with 16 bases between. This CDR3 contains 14 residues. The TCR originated in a man in his thirties or forties in good health. Material: memory CD4+ T cells sorted from blood. Subset described: CD45RA-negative fraction. The chain carries TRBV5-1 and TRBJ2-7; the D gene is possibly TRBD1 (6 bases). The CDR3 coding sequence is TGCGCCAGCAGCCTAATAACAGGGATCCACGAGCAGTACTTC. Its protein is CASSLITGIHEQYF.